One and the same sample provided the 17 T cell receptor beta chains below, sequenced in a study of beta chain features in type 1 diabetes. Study-wide results and limits: Type 1 diabetes patients had moderately but significantly shorter TCRB CDR3s in all four CD4+ subsets.

Their antigens remain unidentified. Investigators reverse transcribed all isolated RNA, so they sequenced expressed TCRB transcripts. TCRdb keeps only in-frame clones here, not all; method: immunoSEQ multiplex PCR. The table has 600,000 to 750,000 clones, roughly 12% seen once. What was sequenced was naive CD4+ T cells from blood. These receptors were collected from a man aged 30-40 years with type 1 diabetes.

The chain employs TRBV4-3 and TRBJ2-2, with D perhaps TRBD1 (6 bases). This CDR3 is built from 18 residues. In germline, CDR1 is LGHNA, CDR2 YSLEER. V was pared by 4 bases and J by 0 bases, with 18 bases between. CDR3 DNA sequence: TGCGCCAGCAGCCTACCGGGACAAGAAATTGCGAACACCGGGGAGCTGTTTTTT. Residues: CASSLPGQEIANTGELFF.

The CDR3 DNA is TGTGCCAGCAGCTTAGGAACTAGCGGCTTCACCGGGGAGCTGTTTTTT. Residues: CASSLGTSGFTGELFF. The chain is built from TRBV7-2 and TRBJ2-2; 8 nucleotides line up with TRBD2. The germline V gene has CDR1 SGHTA and CDR2 FQGNSA. V lost 1 base, J lost 4 bases, and 5 bases stayed unmatched. The CDR3 is made up of 16 amino acids.

In its sample, this clone was seen a few times. The rearrangement uses TRBV7-2 and TRBJ2-4; D not certain. The V gene's germline CDR1 is SGHTA and CDR2 FQGNSA. The CDR3 is 12 amino acids. Trimming shortened V by 2 bases and J by 10 bases, and 9 bases separated the two germline ends. The CDR3, as DNA: TGTGCCAGCAGCTTACCATCGACTATTCAGTACTTC. This codes for CASSLPSTIQYF.

This clone was detected only a few times. The chain combines TRBV19 with TRBJ1-1, with D uncertain. V dropped 3 bases and J dropped 1 base, with 9 bases sitting between them. Per the germline V gene, CDR1 is LNHDA and CDR2 is SQIVND (reference sequence). This CDR3 contains 14 residues. The CDR3 coding sequence is TGTGCCAGTAGTATCCGAAGGGCGAACACTGAAGCTTTCTTT. Amino acid sequence: CASSIRRANTEAFF.

The rearrangement joins TRBV2 to TRBJ2-2; D may be TRBD1 (5 bases). This CDR3 spans 16 amino acids. Germline CDR1 SNHLY, CDR2 FYNNEI. Trimming left V 4 bases short and J 1 base short, with 13 bases between. The chain's CDR3 is CASSAIETENTGELFF. In DNA, the CDR3 is TGTGCCAGCAGTGCCATCGAGACAGAGAACACCGGGGAGCTGTTTTTT.

The chain joins TRBV6-1 to TRBJ1-6, with 7 positions matching TRBD1. The CDR3 has 16 residues. J gave up 5 bases and V 0 bases, and 4 bases lay outside the gene matches. Germline lookup yields CDR1 MNHNS and CDR2 SASEGT. Here the CDR3 reads CASSEAQGGHNSPLHF. CDR3 bases: TGTGCCAGCAGTGAAGCGCAAGGGGGCCATAATTCACCCCTCCACTTT.

The rearrangement joins TRBV5-1 to TRBJ1-1; 9 bases fit TRBD1. The germline CDR1 and CDR2 sequences are SGHRS and YFSETQ. With 0 bases clipped from V and 5 bases from J, the junction kept 11 bases outside the gene matches. This CDR3 is 17 amino acids long. As DNA, the CDR3 is TGCGCCAGCAGCTTGGCCTCCACAGGACAGGGGCAAACTGAAGCTTTCTTT. Its translation is CASSLASTGQGQTEAFF.

The chain carries TRBV7-2 and TRBJ1-2, with 9 bases aligning to TRBD1. J gave up 4 bases and V 5 bases, and 8 bases lay outside the gene matches. The CDR3 totals 15 residues. CDR1 SGHTA and CDR2 FQGNSA come from the germline V gene. The CDR3 nucleotides are TGTGCCAGCAGCCTCTGGGACAGGGAGGCCTATGGCTACACCTTC. This gives the protein CASSLWDREAYGYTF.

This sequence joins TRBV10-3 and TRBJ1-1; 8 bases fit TRBD1. This CDR3 spans 14 amino acids. Trimming took 4 bases from V and 1 from J; bases not matched to a gene: 2. Germline V gene sequence: CDR1 ENHRY, CDR2 SYGVKD. Written as DNA, the CDR3 is TGTGCCATCAGTGTTGGACAGGGGAACACTGAAGCTTTCTTT. Translation gives CAISVGQGNTEAFF.

This CDR3 reads CASSLEGSTTNEKLFF. The CDR3 DNA reads as TGTGCCAGCAGCTTAGAGGGATCGACAACTAATGAAAAACTGTTTTTT. The chain employs TRBV7-2 and TRBJ1-4; D gene ambiguous. Trimming cost V 1 base and J 0 bases, with 9 bases left between them. In germline, CDR1 is SGHTA, CDR2 FQGNSA. The CDR3 is 16 amino acids.

This clone was counted between two and nine times. The chain couples TRBV15 to TRBJ2-3, with D possibly called TRBD1 or TRBD2 (5 bases each). V was pared by 4 bases and J by 4 bases, with 9 bases between. CDR1 is LNHNV and CDR2 is YYDKDF in the germline V gene (reference sequence). This CDR3 is 13 amino acids long. This CDR3 reads CATSTRGADTQYF. For the CDR3, the DNA is TGTGCCACCAGCACCCGAGGGGCAGATACGCAGTATTTT.

The V gene is TRBV28, the J gene TRBJ2-2; tentative D call: TRBD1 (5 bases). With 4 bases removed from V and 6 bases from J, the gap between germline ends came to 9 bases. The CDR3 runs to 13 residues. Germline V gene sequence: CDR1 MDHEN, CDR2 SYDVKM. In nucleotides, the CDR3 is TGTGCCAGCAGTTCTGGGGCCCCCGGGGAGCTGTTTTTT. Translated: CASSSGAPGELFF.

The V gene is TRBV7-2, the J gene TRBJ2-7; 9 bases are a match to TRBD2. The CDR3 loop spans 18 amino acids. After removal of 1 base from V and 2 bases from J, the junction contained 12 bases not matched to a gene. Germline CDR1 and CDR2: SGHTA and FQGNSA. Here the CDR3 DNA reads TGTGCCAGCAGCTTAGTTAGCGGGGGCCCCTTTACCCCCTACGAGCAGTACTTC. It encodes CASSLVSGGPFTPYEQYF.

The chain is built from TRBV7-2 and TRBJ1-5; unclear D gene. The V end was cut by 4 bases, the J end by 0 bases, with 10 bases between. The length of the CDR3 is 15 residues. In germline, CDR1 is SGHTA, CDR2 FQGNSA. CDR3: CASSSRHFSNQPQHF. CDR3 sequence (DNA): TGTGCCAGCAGCTCCAGACACTTTAGCAATCAGCCCCAGCATTTT.

The V gene is TRBV7-2, the J gene TRBJ2-1, with 10 bases aligning to TRBD1. CDR1 is SGHTA and CDR2 is FQGNSA in the germline V gene. Unmatched junction bases numbered 8, after V lost 3 bases and J lost 6 bases. The CDR3 has 16 residues. CDR3 loop: CASSLTTGQGFNEQFF. The CDR3 DNA follows: TGTGCCAGCAGCTTGACCACGGGACAGGGGTTCAATGAGCAGTTCTTC.

This clone was counted a few times. The rearrangement joins TRBV12-5 to TRBJ2-3; 7 positions match TRBD2. The CDR3 extends over 15 amino acids. Per the germline V gene, CDR1 is LGHNT and CDR2 is FRNRAP. J lost 2 bases, V lost 1 base, and 3 bases had no gene match. As DNA, the CDR3 is TGTGCTAGTGGTTTGGGGGCGGGGGACACAGATACGCAGTATTTT. Translated, it gives CASGLGAGDTDTQYF.

This clone appeared a single time. V usage is TRBV28 and J usage is TRBJ1-6; D is perhaps TRBD1 (5 bases). The CDR3 is made up of 15 amino acids. The germline V gene encodes CDR1 MDHEN and CDR2 SYDVKM. V was clipped by 6 bases and J by 5 bases, with 14 bases between them. The CDR3 region is CASSNFQGNNSPLHF. The CDR3 coding sequence is TGTGCCAGCAGCAATTTCCAGGGCAATAATTCACCCCTCCACTTT.